What follows is one T cell receptor (beta chain) and its context. Its antigen is undetermined. Libraries were prepared by immunoSEQ multiplex PCR; TCRdb keeps only in-frame clonotypes and omits some of them. The sample includes roughly 500,000 clones, about 91% of them seen just once. This sample is part of a study of Ad26.COV2.S vaccination and SARS-CoV-2 variants. Overall study: Donor joined the COV1001 Ad26.COV2.S trial arm. Recipients of Ad26.COV2.S got it intramuscularly, once or twice 56 days apart. General study findings and limits: Whether participants received vaccine or placebo, their non-spike TCR breadth was similar.

Germline V gene data show CDR1 as GTSNPN and CDR2 as SVGIG (reference sequence). V was pared by 3 bases and J by 11 bases, with 10 bases of the junction left unmatched. This CDR3 is 13 amino acids long. Treatment meaning: around 19 received Ad26.COV2.S at low or high dose, single or two shots; roughly five received placebo; per-sample allocation not given. Samples analyzed were those drawn on day 63 after the first vaccine or placebo injection. Boston hosted the donor, who was an adult aged 18-55 years. The V gene is TRBV30, the J gene TRBJ1-1, with 9 bases that match TRBD1. The specimen was peripheral blood, collected in a trial of Ad26.COV2.S vaccine versus placebo. The TCR comes from a person between 18 and 65 years old who received the Ad26.COV2.S COVID-19 vaccine or a placebo. DNA of the CDR3: TGTGCCTGGAGGCGATGGGACAGGGATGGTGCTTTCTTT. Protein: CAWRRWDRDGAFF.